This TCR beta chain was captured in a study of blood T cell repertoires in COVID-19 (dated by TCRdb to the early 2020s). Notes on the research overall: Samples covering the acute and convalescent phases of COVID-19 were provided by collaborators in the United States, Italy and Spain. The prospective study material was composed of cDNA or gDNA derived from T cells, B-cell-depleted T cells, or PBMCs. Deeply sampled blood TCRbeta repertoires from subjects exposed to, actively infected with, or recovered from COVID-19 were included in the dataset. The repertoires were made available in a free public database intended to serve as a resource for research on the immune response to SARS-CoV-2. Samples came from the ongoing ImmuneRACE study (first 160 participants) plus 1,254 subjects from 6 global collaborators. Sample metadata almost always included a de-identified subject ID, COVID-19 status, age in years and sex. Where HLA class I and class II types were available, the types were taken from metadata supplied by the sample provider, not from assay-based typing.

As concerns this clone: Its recognized antigen is unknown. Base qualities are not at hand, and no much larger clone is one base apart.

TCRbeta CDR3 regions were amplified from genomic DNA using the immunoSEQ Assay, a bias-controlled multiplex PCR. In the authors' own workflow: The number of nucleated cells in each sample was estimated from the amplification of reference gene primers within the assay. To quantify the absolute abundance of each unique TCRbeta CDR3 rearrangement, sequence reads were collapsed and filtered. For each sample, productive Simpson clonality was calculated as the square root of Simpson's diversity index over productive rearrangements. Entries here come from immuneACCESS through TCRdb and include only in-frame sequences with V and J called. Some clones fail to appear in such tables; in the studies checked, an unresolved V gene covers under half of the shortfall, and the cause of the remainder is unknown. V and J calls plus clone size are reproduced from that table; the DNA served to infer D and trimming. The sample profile shows 170,000 or so clones; approximately 88% of them were found once. 6.6% of the sample is taken by the ten largest.

The CDR3 spans 16 residues, from the cysteine through the phenylalanine. The CDR3 DNA has 48 bases and is translated from base 1. Via the germline V gene, CDR1 is MGHRA and CDR2 YSYEKL. V is clipped by 7 bases and J by 0 bases, and the sequence between their germline boundaries is 16 bases long. Participants in the prospective study were enrolled through a virtual design, were aged roughly 18 to 100 years, and lived in approximately 25 United States geographic areas. To assign participants to cohorts, the prospective study relied on clinical history that participants themselves reported in a screening survey and a study questionnaire. Recovered participants in ImmuneRACE Cohort 3 were defined by two consecutive negative NP/OP PCR tests, clearance by a healthcare professional, or resolution of symptoms. Mobile phlebotomists in the prospective study collected whole blood, serum and a nasopharyngeal or oropharyngeal swab from every participant. Participants in the prospective study had the option to provide additional blood draws and questionnaires over a roughly 2-month period. Prospective study blood samples were shipped either frozen or at room temperature before DNA extraction.

The full study reports these points: The amount of clinical and demographic metadata varied by source and participant and was provided uncurated.

The sequence joins TRBV4-1 to TRBJ1-3; the D gene identity is not certain. This TCR was sampled from a woman aged 50 to 65 who had recovered from COVID-19. Sample: PBMCs or T cells enriched from blood (not recorded which). This receptor carries the CDR3 CASKGDGFFSGNTIYF. The DNA sequence follows: TGCGCCAGCAAAGGAGACGGCTTTTTCTCTGGAAACACCATATATTTT.